The clone carrying this T cell receptor (beta chain) came up many times. Antigen: not known. The CDR3 end falls 3 residues outside the read, so it is completed with the germline J gene. Equal genomic DNA amounts from CVID and control samples were sequenced. Some clones are missing from TCRdb's copy, which holds only in-frame ones; the method was immunoSEQ multiplex PCR. The sample presents tens of thousands of clones, none singletons. This sample is drawn from a study of T cell clonality in common variable immunodeficiency. The study, taken as a whole, reports: Common variable immunodeficiency TCR beta sequences reportedly had fewer deletions and N-nucleotide insertions. CVID patient heterogeneity limited repertoire-clinical complication correlations.

The ends lost 2 bases at V and 0 bases at J; junction bases unmatched: 3. There are 15 residues in the CDR3. Per the germline V gene, CDR1 is SGDLS and CDR2 is YYNGEE. The V call is TRBV9, the J call TRBJ2-7; 9 bases fit TRBD1. The sample consisted of peripheral blood mononuclear cells. The clonotype originates from a person aged 18 to 75 in good health. The sequenced CDR3 bases are TGTGCCAGCAGCGTTGGGACAGGGAGCTCCTACGAG. It specifies CASSVGTGSSYE. The complete CDR3 reads CASSVGTGSSYEQYF. The whole variable domain, filled in from reference TRBV9 and TRBJ2-7, reads DSGVTQTPKHLITATGQRVTLRCSPRSGDLSVYWYQQSLDQGLQFLIQYYNGEERAKGNILERFSAQQFPDLHSELNLSSLELGDSALYFCASSVGTGSSYEQYFGPGTRLTVT.